The clone carrying this T cell receptor (beta chain) was observed a few times. What it binds is not known. The sample originates from a study of T cells after yellow fever vaccination. The wider study: Low-cell-number fractions were prepared with SMART-Seq v4 Ultra Low Input. Findings and caveats of the study: Secondary responses were weaker yet peaked faster, day 5 versus 15. It was a small share of clonotypes that appeared in both CD4 and CD8 compartments.

TCRdb ran MiXCR on the 5' RACE reads and lists one entry per CDR3 protein. This table has some 150,000 distinct CDR3 sequences, 9.5% to 11% appearing once. Trimming took 1 base from V and 12 from J, leaving 16 bases between them. Germline V gene data show CDR1 as SGHAT and CDR2 as FQNNGV. The CDR3 consists of 14 residues. V and J are TRBV11-2 and TRBJ2-1; possibly TRBD1 or TRBD2 for D (5 bases each). The material was CD8+ T cells sorted from PBMCs, obtained 15 days after the yellow fever booster vaccination. The receptor's source is a man aged 18 to 30 who received the YFV17D yellow fever vaccine. CDR3 region: CASSLASDFGGQFF. CDR3 in DNA: TGTGCCAGCAGCTTAGCTTCGGATTTTGGGGGGCAGTTCTTC.